The present T cell receptor (beta chain) was sequenced within a study of identical twins. Germline V CDR1 and CDR2: SQVTM, ANQGSEA. The CDR3 has 12 residues. In this sample, this clonotype turned up many times. Antigen: not known. Sequence at one end of the junction differs from germline and may be a read error. Study-level findings and limits: The degree of excess twin sharing was weaker in beta out-of-frame sequences. Among out-of-frame alpha sequences shared by twins, low generation probability occurred in excess. Abundant beta clonotypes from cord blood had fewer insertions, unlike memory repertoires, which showed none.

A universal primer site was incorporated via template switching, and the cDNA contained unique molecular identifiers. MiXCR, run by TCRdb on the 5' RACE reads, gives a single entry per CDR3 protein. The sample has around 250,000 distinct CDR3 sequences; about 8.5% are singletons. These data were also reused for a study on yellow fever vaccine responses in identical twins.

The chain joins TRBV29-1 to TRBJ2-1, with 11 bases matching TRBD2. This sequence was found in a woman aged 18-29 years in good health. The sample consisted of CD8+ T cells sorted from blood. CDR3 sequence: CSVDGFSGRANF. The CDR3 DNA reads TGCAGCGTTGATGGTTTTAGCGGGAGGGCCAACTTC.